This TCR beta chain was found in a study of blood T cell repertoires in COVID-19. About the research overall: COVID-19 samples, acute and convalescent, were from the United States, Italy and Spain. PBMCs, B-cell-depleted T cells, or T cells were the source of the cDNA or gDNA that made up the material.

V shed 2 bases, J shed 0 bases, and the junction held 6 bases outside the gene matches. The CDR3 runs to 17 residues. The germline gives CDR1 KGHSH, CDR2 LQKENI. Sequencing was performed with immunoSEQ multiplex PCR; in TCRdb, only in-frame clones are kept and a portion is missing. The sample comprises about 170,000 clones, 85% to 90% of which are singletons, and roughly 1.9% rests with the top ten. The chain uses TRBV18 and TRBJ1-3; 8 bases line up with TRBD1. This clonotype was sampled from a man aged 45-65 years who had recovered from COVID-19. The sample was peripheral blood. CDR3: CASSPTQGATSGNTIYF. In DNA, the CDR3 is TGTGCCAGCTCACCAACCCAGGGGGCGACCTCTGGAAACACCATATATTTT.